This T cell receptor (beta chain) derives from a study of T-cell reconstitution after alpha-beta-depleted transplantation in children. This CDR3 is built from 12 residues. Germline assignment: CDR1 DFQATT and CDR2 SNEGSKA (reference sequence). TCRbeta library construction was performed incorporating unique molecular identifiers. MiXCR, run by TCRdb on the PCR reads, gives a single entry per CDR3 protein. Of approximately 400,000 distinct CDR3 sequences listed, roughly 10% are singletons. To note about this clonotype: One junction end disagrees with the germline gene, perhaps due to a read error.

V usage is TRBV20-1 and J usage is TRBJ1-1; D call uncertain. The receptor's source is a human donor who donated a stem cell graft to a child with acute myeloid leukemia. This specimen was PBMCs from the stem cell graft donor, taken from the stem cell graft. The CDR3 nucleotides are TGCAGTGCTAGAAGCGGGGTCACTGAAGTTTTCTTT. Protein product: CSARSGVTEVFF.